One and the same sample provided the 32 T cell receptor beta chains below, sequenced in a study of blood T cell repertoires in COVID-19. Sequenced by immunoSEQ multiplex PCR; TCRdb stores in-frame clones only, minus some. The table shows under 200,000 clones, with 90% occurring only once. Sample: peripheral blood. The receptor source for this set is a man in his fifties or sixties with acute or convalescent COVID-19.

The chain uses TRBV7-8 and TRBJ2-5; D is undetermined. Germline loops: CDR1 SGHVS, CDR2 FQNEAQ. The CDR3 spans 12 residues. The ends were cut back, 3 bases at V and 3 bases at J, with 5 bases in the middle. The CDR3 region has the DNA TGTGCCAGCAGCTTCCAGAAAGAGACCCAGTACTTC. It yields the protein CASSFQKETQYF.

This clone has a single count. The rearrangement links TRBV7-7 to TRBJ1-5; TRBD1 aligns across 7 bases. The CDR3 is made up of 13 amino acids. Germline CDR1 SSHAT, CDR2 FNYEAQ (reference sequence). CDR3 residues: CASSGTENQPQHF. Here the CDR3 DNA reads TGTGCTAGTTCTGGGACAGAAAATCAGCCCCAGCATTTT.

J is TRBJ2-3 and V is TRBV10-3; 7 bases line up with TRBD1. From germline, CDR1 is ENHRY and CDR2 SYGVKD. The CDR3 runs 17 residues. The J segment lost 1 base and the V segment lost 0 bases, leaving 7 bases of the junction unmatched. CDR3 protein: CAISESTRTGGTDTQYF. The CDR3 DNA follows: TGTGCCATCAGTGAGTCGACTCGGACAGGAGGCACAGATACGCAGTATTTT.

The V and J genes are TRBV19 and TRBJ1-5, with TRBD1 matching over 8 bases. The CDR3 is 14 amino acids. CDR1 is LNHDA, CDR2 SQIVND, per germline (reference sequence). V was clipped by 4 bases and J by 6 bases; unmatched bases: 5. The CDR3 here is CASSNTGGAQPQHF. CDR3 nucleotides: TGTGCCAGTAGTAATACAGGGGGAGCTCAGCCCCAGCATTTT.

The chain links TRBV7-2 to TRBJ2-1, with D tentatively TRBD2 (6 bases). Looked up from germline, CDR1 is SGHTA and CDR2 is FQGNSA. CDR3 size: 15 residues. V lost 0 bases and J 6 bases, leaving 12 bases between the germline ends. The CDR3 spells CASSLAVTSSNEQFF. The CDR3 DNA sequence: TGTGCCAGCAGCTTAGCTGTAACTAGCAGCAATGAGCAGTTCTTC. The full variable domain, completed using reference TRBV7-2 and TRBJ2-1, is GAGVSQSPSNKVTEKGKDVELRCDPISGHTALYWYRQSLGQGLEFLIYFQGNSAPDKSGLPSDRFSAERTGGSVSTLTIQRTQQEDSAVYLCASSLAVTSSNEQFFGPGTRLTVL.

The chain joins TRBV4-3 to TRBJ2-7; maybe TRBD2 (5 bases). From germline, CDR1 is LGHNA and CDR2 YSLEER. The CDR3 is made up of 13 amino acids. Trimming shortened V by 0 bases and J by 6 bases, and 9 bases separated the two germline ends. CDR3 sequence reads: CASSQDLGGEQYV. The CDR3 DNA sequence: TGCGCCAGCAGCCAAGATCTCGGAGGCGAGCAGTACGTC.

The chain has TRBV19 and TRBJ1-5; possible D gene TRBD1, 6 bases. CDR3 length: 15 residues. Deletions cut 3 bases from V and 2 bases from J, with 11 bases between. CDR1 LNHDA and CDR2 SQIVND come from the germline V gene (reference sequence). The CDR3 DNA reads as TGTGCCAGTAGTATTGGAACAGGGCGCAATCAGCCCCAGCATTTT. Translation: CASSIGTGRNQPQHF.

The V call is TRBV7-6, the J call TRBJ1-4, with D hard to call. V was clipped by 2 bases and J by 0 bases, with 7 bases between them. CDR1 SGHVS and CDR2 FNYEAQ come from the germline V gene. The CDR3 runs 15 residues. CDR3 amino acids: CASSLRTATNEKLFF. The DNA of the CDR3 is TGTGCCAGCAGCTTAAGAACTGCAACTAATGAAAAACTGTTTTTT.

The chain's CDR3 is CASNERMSSYNEQFF. CDR3 bases: TGCGCCAGCAACGAGCGGATGAGCTCCTACAATGAGCAGTTCTTC. The rearrangement links TRBV5-1 to TRBJ2-1; D is perhaps TRBD2 (5 bases). V was clipped by 6 bases and J by 0 bases, with 13 bases between them. CDR1 is SGHRS and CDR2 is YFSETQ in the germline V gene. There are 15 residues in the CDR3. Drawing the rest from reference TRBV5-1 and TRBJ2-1, the complete variable domain is KAGVTQTPRYLIKTRGQQVTLSCSPISGHRSVSWYQQTPGQGLQFLFEYFSETQRNKGNFPGRFSGRQFSNSRSEMNVSTLELGDSALYLCASNERMSSYNEQFFGPGTRLTVL.

The rearrangement joins TRBV15 to TRBJ1-4, with TRBD1 identical over 11 bases. The CDR3 is 16 amino acids. Trimming cost V 1 base and J 7 bases; bases outside gene matches: 5. CDR1 is LNHNV and CDR2 is YYDKDF in the germline V gene (reference sequence). The CDR3 DNA is TGTGCCACCAGCAGAGGGACAGGGGGCAAGGGTGAAAAACTGTTTTTT. Translating it yields CATSRGTGGKGEKLFF.

The chain carries TRBV7-9 and TRBJ2-1; TRBD2 agrees at 9 bases. CDR1 and CDR2 (germline): SEHNR, FQNEAQ (reference sequence). The trim removed 1 base at V and 0 bases at J, leaving 4 bases unmatched. The CDR3 consists of 17 residues. The CDR3 nucleotides are TGTGCCAGCAGCTTAGGAAGCGGGAGGAGCTCCTACAATGAGCAGTTCTTC. This translates into CASSLGSGRSSYNEQFF. Based on the CDR3 plus reference TRBV7-9 and TRBJ2-1, the full variable domain is DTGVSQNPRHKITKRGQNVTFRCDPISEHNRLYWYRQTLGQGPEFLTYFQNEAQLEKSRLLSDRFSAERPKGSFSTLEIQRTEQGDSAMYLCASSLGSGRSSYNEQFFGPGTRLTVL.

The chain uses TRBV15 and TRBJ1-5, with TRBD1 as a possible D gene (5 bases). Trimming removed 0 bases at V and 4 bases at J, with 13 bases between. This CDR3 has 16 amino acids. Germline loops: CDR1 LNHNV, CDR2 YYDKDF (reference sequence). The CDR3 bases are TGTGCCACCAGCAGAGATCGGGCAGGGCTAAATCAGCCCCAGCATTTT. Its translation is CATSRDRAGLNQPQHF.

The J gene is TRBJ2-5, the V gene TRBV5-6; 10 bases match TRBD2. The germline gives CDR1 SGHDT, CDR2 YYEEEE. CDR3 length: 15 residues. V was clipped by 4 bases and J by 4 bases; unmatched bases: 7. The CDR3 bases are TGTGCCAGCAGCCCAGCGGGAGGGCCGCCAGAGACCCAGTACTTC. Translated: CASSPAGGPPETQYF.

The table lists this clone with a few counts. The chain employs TRBV19 and TRBJ1-6, with 8 bases that match TRBD1. Unmatched junction bases numbered 9, after V lost 2 bases and J lost 9 bases. The CDR3 consists of 16 residues. Germline V gene sequence: CDR1 LNHDA, CDR2 SQIVND (reference sequence). CDR3 amino acids: CASSIPPGQGFSPLHF. Here the CDR3 DNA reads TGTGCCAGTAGTATACCGCCTGGACAGGGTTTTTCACCCCTCCACTTT. The entire variable domain, with the rest obtained from reference TRBV19 and TRBJ1-6, is as follows: DGGITQSPKYLFRKEGQNVTLSCEQNLNHDAMYWYRQDPGQGLRLIYYSQIVNDFQKGDIAEGYSVSREKKESFPLTVTSAQKNPTAFYLCASSIPPGQGFSPLHFGNGTRLTVT.

The V gene is TRBV29-1, the J gene TRBJ1-6, with D possibly matching TRBD1 (6 bases). Germline CDR1 and CDR2: SQVTM and ANQGSEA. Trimming pared 2 bases from V and 5 bases from J, leaving 16 bases between. The CDR3 has 16 amino acids. As DNA, the CDR3 is TGCAGCGTTGAAAGGGGGACCGTCCTTGATAATTCACCCCTCCACTTT. Translating it yields CSVERGTVLDNSPLHF.

The chain carries TRBV5-5 and TRBJ2-5; 11 bases align to TRBD2. J gave up 5 bases and V 5 bases, and 17 bases lay outside the gene matches. Germline V gives CDR1 SGHKS, CDR2 YYEKEE (reference sequence). This CDR3 is 18 amino acids long. The DNA for the CDR3 is TGTGCCAGCAGTCCTGGTAATAGCGGGAGGGGCTGGGATGAGACCCAGTACTTC. This encodes CASSPGNSGRGWDETQYF. The variable domain in full, with the rest retrieved from reference TRBV5-5 and TRBJ2-5, is DAGVTQSPTHLIKTRGQQVTLRCSPISGHKSVSWYQQVLGQGPQFIFQYYEKEERGRGNFPDRFSARQFPNYSSELNVNALLLGDSALYLCASSPGNSGRGWDETQYFGPGTRLLVL.

The chain links TRBV10-1 to TRBJ2-1, with D possibly matching TRBD1 (6 bases). The CDR3 is 17 residues long. Germline CDR1 and CDR2: WNHNN and SYGVQD (reference sequence). Trimming left V 7 bases short and J 0 bases short, with 19 bases between. CDR3 nucleotide sequence: TGCGCCAGCACGCCCTCCCCTCGGGACAACTCCTACAATGAGCAGTTCTTC. Amino acids: CASTPSPRDNSYNEQFF.

The chain joins TRBV7-3 to TRBJ1-1; 9 positions match TRBD1. J gave up 6 bases and V 5 bases, and 7 bases lay outside the gene matches. Germline lookup yields CDR1 SGHTA and CDR2 FQGTGA. This CDR3 has 14 residues. CDR3 loop: CASSPRQGVAEAFF. The DNA for the CDR3 is TGTGCCAGCAGCCCCAGACAGGGGGTGGCTGAAGCTTTCTTT.

This chain connects TRBV9 to TRBJ2-3; D is perhaps TRBD2 (7 bases). Germline CDR1 reads SGDLS; CDR2 reads YYNGEE. CDR3 length: 17 residues. V was cut by 4 bases and J by 1 base, with 19 bases left in between. The CDR3 bases are TGTGCCAGCAGCCCCCACCTGGGGGGGGCCGGCACAGATACGCAGTATTTT. This sequence encodes CASSPHLGGAGTDTQYF.

This CDR3 is CASSPTPTGSSGNTIYF. For the CDR3, the DNA is TGTGCCAGCAGCCCCACCCCGACAGGGAGCTCTGGAAACACCATATATTTT. The chain is built from TRBV9 and TRBJ1-3, with TRBD1 matching 7 bases. The CDR3 is 17 residues long. Germline V lookup: CDR1 SGDLS, CDR2 YYNGEE. V lost 4 bases to trimming and J lost 0 bases; unmatched junction nucleotides: 10.

The chain joins TRBV10-2 to TRBJ2-1, with 9 bases that match TRBD2. The CDR3 runs 16 residues. Germline V CDR1 and CDR2: WSHSY, SAAADI. After removal of 3 bases from V and 5 bases from J, the junction contained 8 bases not matched to a gene. The CDR3 reads CASSEQRAGGNNEQFF. In nucleotides, the CDR3 is TGCGCCAGCAGTGAACAGCGAGCGGGAGGTAACAATGAGCAGTTCTTC.

CDR3 residues: CASSIGTGANEKLFF. As DNA, the CDR3 is TGCGCCAGCAGCATCGGGACAGGGGCTAATGAAAAACTGTTTTTT. This chain links TRBV5-1 with TRBJ1-4; 10 nucleotides agree with TRBD1. CDR1 SGHRS and CDR2 YFSETQ come from the germline V gene. Trimming cost V 4 bases and J 3 bases; bases outside gene matches: 3. This CDR3 has 15 residues. The full variable domain, rest sourced from reference TRBV5-1 and TRBJ1-4, is KAGVTQTPRYLIKTRGQQVTLSCSPISGHRSVSWYQQTPGQGLQFLFEYFSETQRNKGNFPGRFSGRQFSNSRSEMNVSTLELGDSALYLCASSIGTGANEKLFFGSGTQLSVL.

The gene calls are TRBV27 and TRBJ1-6; D unclear. The CDR3 length is 16 residues. V was shortened by 5 bases and J by 8 bases, with 19 bases between the two germline ends. Germline CDR1 reads MNHEY; CDR2 reads SMNVEV (reference sequence). The CDR3 DNA is TGTGCCAGCAGTGGAGACTGGGGTCGGAGGGATTCACCCCTCCACTTT. Its translation is CASSGDWGRRDSPLHF.

The chain has TRBV18 and TRBJ1-1; 7 bases map to TRBD1. Losses at the gene ends were 1 base for V and 5 bases for J; bases not matched to a gene: 4. The CDR3 loop spans 14 amino acids. CDR1 and CDR2 from the germline V gene are KGHSH and LQKENI. The CDR3 loop reads CASSPQGAGTEAFF. CDR3 bases: TGTGCCAGCTCACCACAGGGGGCGGGGACTGAAGCTTTCTTT. Variable domain in full (rest from reference TRBV18 and TRBJ1-1): NAGVMQNPRHLVRRRGQEARLRCSPMKGHSHVYWYRQLPEEGLKFMVYLQKENIIDESGMPKERFSAEFPKEGPSILRIQQVVRGDSAAYFCASSPQGAGTEAFFGQGTRLTVV.

This chain links TRBV27 with TRBJ2-7, with TRBD1 matching 7 bases. The CDR3 sequence is 16 residues long. Germline V gene lookup returns CDR1 MNHEY and CDR2 SMNVEV (reference sequence). The trim removed 0 bases at V and 4 bases at J, leaving 9 bases unmatched. The CDR3: CASSLSGEGGFYEQYF. CDR3 in DNA: TGTGCCAGCAGTTTATCGGGGGAAGGGGGCTTTTACGAGCAGTACTTC.

V is TRBV5-6 and J is TRBJ2-2, with unresolved D. V lost 0 bases and J 7 bases, leaving 4 bases between the germline ends. The CDR3 is 12 amino acids. Germline loops: CDR1 SGHDT, CDR2 YYEEEE. CDR3 sequence: CASSLVRGELFF. CDR3 DNA sequence: TGTGCCAGCAGCTTGGTTCGCGGGGAGCTGTTTTTT.

This chain uses TRBV13 with TRBJ2-6, with 7 bases lining up with TRBD1. In germline, CDR1 is PRHDT, CDR2 FYEKMQ (reference sequence). This CDR3 comprises 16 residues. The V and J ends lost 1 base and 2 bases, in that order; junction bases with no gene match: 2. The CDR3 sequence is CASSLDRGAGANVLTF. The DNA of the CDR3 is TGTGCCAGCAGCTTAGACAGGGGCGCTGGGGCCAACGTCCTGACTTTC. Full variable domain (remainder filled in from reference TRBV13 and TRBJ2-6): AAGVIQSPRHLIKEKRETATLKCYPIPRHDTVYWYQQGPGQDPQFLISFYEKMQSDKGSIPDRFSAQQFSDYHSELNMSSLELGDSALYFCASSLDRGAGANVLTFGAGSRLTVL.

The gene calls are TRBV6-4 and TRBJ2-1; no clear D gene. V was trimmed by 2 bases and J by 7 bases, leaving 6 bases between them. The CDR3 has 12 amino acids. Germline values: CDR1 MRHNA, CDR2 SNTAGT. In DNA, the CDR3 is TGTGCCAGCAGTGACATGAGGAATGAGCAGTTCTTC. Translated: CASSDMRNEQFF.

J is TRBJ1-5 and V is TRBV28, with TRBD1 identical over 9 bases. Unmatched junction bases numbered 5, after V lost 6 bases and J lost 2 bases. The germline CDR1 and CDR2 sequences are MDHEN and SYDVKM. The CDR3 has 15 amino acids. In nucleotides, the CDR3 is TGTGCCAGCAGGACACAGGGGGCCGGCAATCAGCCCCAGCATTTT. Its protein is CASRTQGAGNQPQHF.

This clone was seen just once. This chain links TRBV20-1 with TRBJ1-1; no clear D gene. Deletions cut 6 bases from V and 11 bases from J, with 13 bases between. CDR1 and CDR2 from the germline V gene are DFQATT and SNEGSKA (reference sequence). CDR3 length: 10 amino acids. CDR3 nucleotide sequence: TGCAGTGCCAGCAATTCCAGGGCTTTCTTT. As protein: CSASNSRAFF.

A few counts support this clone. This rearrangement joins TRBV28 to TRBJ1-6; no definite D call. The germline V gene encodes CDR1 MDHEN and CDR2 SYDVKM. The CDR3 totals 16 residues. The V and J ends lost 3 bases and 8 bases respectively, with 17 bases between them. The CDR3 DNA reads as TGTGCCAGCAGTTTCCAGCTCGGGGTTAGTGATTCACCCCTCCACTTT. Its translation: CASSFQLGVSDSPLHF.

The gene calls are TRBV29-1 and TRBJ2-3; 12 nucleotides match TRBD2. Germline V lookup: CDR1 SQVTM, CDR2 ANQGSEA. Unmatched junction bases numbered 6, after V lost 2 bases and J lost 3 bases. CDR3 size: 16 residues. The CDR3 loop is CSVERLAGGPTDTQYF. CDR3 nucleotides: TGCAGCGTTGAACGCCTAGCGGGAGGGCCAACAGATACGCAGTATTTT.